This TCR beta chain was recorded in a study of blood T cells in healthy people across ages. At the level of the study: Through template switching, about one barcoded beta molecule was captured per two T cells, as measured in model experiments.

The germline V gene has CDR1 SGHTA and CDR2 FQGNSA. J lost 7 bases, V lost 5 bases, and 14 bases had no gene match. The CDR3 runs to 15 residues. In its sample, this clonotype was seen a few times. With a J-beta primer mix and a sample-barcoded 5' primer, a second PCR ran about 6 to 11 cycles. TCRdb re-called the 5' RACE reads with MiXCR, one entry per CDR3 protein. The profile covers roughly 830,000 distinct CDR3 sequences, with approximately 65% appearing a single time and about a quarter taken by the ten largest. This sequence originates from a man aged 25-45 years in good health. The gene calls are TRBV7-2 and TRBJ2-7, with 7 bases identical to TRBD1. The sample consisted of blood. This CDR3 is CASSQTGVRSAEQYF. In DNA form, the CDR3 reads TGTGCCAGCAGCCAAACAGGGGTCCGGTCCGCTGAGCAGTACTTC.